The 5 T cell receptor beta chains in this list originate from one sample, sequenced in a study of vaccination and CD4 T cells after COVID-19. The treatment: approximately nine-day PBMC culture with coronavirus spike peptide pools or control peptides (ViraFEST assay). Their specific antigens are unknown. Sequence data for DNA of cultured CD4+ T cells were generated by the Oncomine TCR Beta short-read assay. MiXCR, run by TCRdb on the PCR reads, gives a single entry per CDR3 protein. The repertoire holds about 26,000 distinct CDR3 sequences, with 64% as singletons. Sequences were obtained from CD4+ T cells from blood, cultured in vitro. All receptors come from a human donor who had recovered from COVID-19.

In its sample, this clonotype was seen a few times. V usage is TRBV7-2 and J usage is TRBJ2-2, with 9 bases that match TRBD1. With 5 bases clipped from V and 6 bases from J, the junction kept 4 bases outside the gene matches. The CDR3 contains 14 residues. The germline V gene encodes CDR1 SGHTA and CDR2 FQGNSA. The CDR3 protein is CASSPGQGPGELFF. CDR3 nucleotide sequence: TGTGCCAGCAGCCCCGGACAGGGGCCCGGGGAGCTGTTTTTT.

This clonotype turned up a few times. The rearrangement uses TRBV7-2 and TRBJ1-6, with D unresolved. The CDR3 extends over 15 amino acids. With 6 bases removed from V and 9 bases from J, the gap between germline ends came to 18 bases. In germline, CDR1 is SGHTA, CDR2 FQGNSA. CDR3 in amino acids: CASRYGATNGSPLHF. The CDR3 DNA reads TGTGCCAGCAGATACGGAGCTACTAATGGTTCACCCCTCCACTTT.

CDR3 nucleotides: TGTGCCAGCAGTTTGGGAAGCGGGATCCAGCAGTATTTT. Translated, it gives CASSLGSGIQQYF. The chain carries TRBV12-3 or TRBV12-4 and TRBJ2-3; 7 nucleotides match TRBD2. The trim removed 3 bases at V and 11 bases at J, leaving 8 bases unmatched. The CDR3 sequence is 13 residues long.

The V call is TRBV18, the J call TRBJ1-2, with a weak D call TRBD1 (6 bases). Trimming removed 5 bases from V and 4 bases from J, with 17 bases in between. Germline loops: CDR1 KGHSH, CDR2 LQKENI. This CDR3 is 15 amino acids long. The CDR3 is CASSSQPGDFYGYTF. CDR3 DNA: TGTGCCAGCTCATCGCAACCAGGGGATTTCTATGGCTACACCTTC.

This clonotype came up a few times. The rearrangement uses TRBV7-9 and TRBJ2-3; TRBD2 matches 8 bases. With V trimmed by 3 bases and J by 7 bases, 6 bases remained unmatched. The CDR3 is 14 amino acids. Germline CDR1 SEHNR, CDR2 FQNEAQ (reference sequence). In nucleotides, the CDR3 is TGTGCCAGCAGCTTCGGGCTAGCGGGCTATACGCAGTATTTT. Translating it yields CASSFGLAGYTQYF.